Given below is one TCR beta chain in context. There is no known antigen for this receptor. Instrument used: Illumina HiSeq 2000. 5'RACE template switching, by which a universal primer site and unique molecular identifiers were added, was used to make TCR beta cDNA libraries. cDNA synthesis was primed from the TCR beta constant segment, followed by two successive PCR amplification steps. Concerning the study's data processing: MIGEC was used to demultiplex reads and group reads by UMI, and MiTCR was used to assemble and quantify clonotypes. To exclude erroneous sequences, only TCR cDNA sequences supported by at least two reads were retained. The tcR package was used for downstream repertoire analysis, with clonotypes matched between fractions based on CDR3 nucleotide sequence plus V segment. VDJmatch was used to annotate antigen specificity against VDJdb, with one amino acid substitution in CDR3 allowed. Based on TCRdb reprocessing of the reads, there is one entry per CDR3 protein sequence, and DNA is missing. TCRdb, not the authors, supplied the V and J calls. The sample has a few hundred thousand distinct CDR3 sequences on record. Roughly 1.4% of the sample is taken by the ten largest.

The sample comes from a study of T cells expressing NK-cell markers (TCRdb year 2020). Broadly, across the study: Several donors provided sorted CD3+CD56+NKG2C+, CD3+CD56+NKG2C- and CD3+CD56-NKG2C+ T-cell subsets, whose TCR beta-chain repertoires were profiled. Among the eight sequenced donors, seven were HCMV-seropositive and one was HCMV-seronegative. All eight donors whose samples were sequenced were randomly selected healthy volunteers, three of them men and five women. Libraries were sequenced as 2 x 150 bp reads on Illumina HiSeq 2000/2500, MiSeq or NextSeq. What the authors observed across the whole study: Whether the expanded NKG2C-expressing T cell clones were specific for HCMV antigens remained unclear. Those dominant clonotypes were again the most abundant among CD3+CD56-NKG2C+ cells in a handful of donors, at roughly 28.3-65%. In six donors, the dominant CD3+CD56+NKG2C+ clonotypes were found to rank among the top 10 CD8+ clonotypes and to make up about 1.0-8% of CD8+ T cells.

Spanning cysteine to phenylalanine, the CDR3 consists of 16 amino acids. A DNA sequence was not provided. CDR1 LGHNT and CDR2 FRNRAP are derived from the germline V gene. HCMV-specific IgG was detected in serum with a commercial ELISA kit to determine HCMV serostatus. Peripheral blood mononuclear cells were isolated from blood by Ficoll density gradient centrifugation. The sequenced material came from blood T cells: a sorted CD56 or NKG2C T cell subset, CD4+ or CD8+ T cells, or bulk PBMC T cells (not recorded which). The origin of this receptor is a woman between 50 and 59 years old in good health. Donor details come from another sample of the same person, matched by shared clones. This receptor chain uses TRBV12-5 and TRBJ2-1; the D call from TCRdb, TRBD2, cannot be confirmed without DNA. The CDR3 protein is CASGLILGRAVNEQFF.